This T cell receptor beta chain was profiled in a study of response to subunit inactivated influenza vaccine. Study-wide results and caveats: It was suggested by the authors that few new T cells are recruited by each seasonal influenza vaccination.

This clonotype showed up just a few times. No antigen is known for it. TCRdb re-called the RT-PCR reads through MiXCR, storing one row per CDR3 protein. The sample includes roughly 650,000 distinct CDR3 sequences, approximately 15% seen only once; the top ten take around a tenth. V dropped 2 bases and J dropped 8 bases, with 13 bases sitting between them. The CDR3 totals 13 residues. Germline assignment: CDR1 SQVTM and CDR2 ANQGSEA. The clonotype comes from a man in his forties or fifties who received an inactivated influenza vaccine. The chain couples TRBV29-1 to TRBJ2-1; D possibly corresponds to TRBD1 (6 bases). The source was PBMCs from blood, collected 11 to 12 days after vaccination. In DNA, the CDR3 is TGCAGCGTTGAAAAAAGTGGGGGCGATGAGCAGTTCTTC. This encodes CSVEKSGGDEQFF.